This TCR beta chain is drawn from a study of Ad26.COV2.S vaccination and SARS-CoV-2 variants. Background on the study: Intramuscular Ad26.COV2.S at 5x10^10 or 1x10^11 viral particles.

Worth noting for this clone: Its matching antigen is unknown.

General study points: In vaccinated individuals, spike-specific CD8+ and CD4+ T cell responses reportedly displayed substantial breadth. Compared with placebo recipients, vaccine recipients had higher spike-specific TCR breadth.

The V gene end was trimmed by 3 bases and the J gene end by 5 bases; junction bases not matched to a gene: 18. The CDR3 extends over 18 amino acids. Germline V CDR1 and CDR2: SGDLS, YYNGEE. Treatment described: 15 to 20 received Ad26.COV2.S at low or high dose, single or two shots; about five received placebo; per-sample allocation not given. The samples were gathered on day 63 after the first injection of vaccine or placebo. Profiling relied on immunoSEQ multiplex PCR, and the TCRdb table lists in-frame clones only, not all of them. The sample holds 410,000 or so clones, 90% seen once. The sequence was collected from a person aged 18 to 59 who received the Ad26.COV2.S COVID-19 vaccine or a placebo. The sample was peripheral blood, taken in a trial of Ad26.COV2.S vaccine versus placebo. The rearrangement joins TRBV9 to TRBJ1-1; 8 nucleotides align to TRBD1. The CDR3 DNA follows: TGTGCCAGCAGCGCCCAGAGTTGGACAGGGCCCCGTAGTACTGAAGCTTTCTTT. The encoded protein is CASSAQSWTGPRSTEAFF.